Sequencing of this T cell receptor beta chain was carried out in a study of T-cell reconstitution after alpha-beta-depleted transplantation in children. Points from the study as a whole: The origin of high day-60 TCRbeta diversity in some patients lay in surviving recipient T cells and thymic progenitors.

Preparing the TCRbeta library involved the use of unique molecular identifiers. TCRdb independently ran MiXCR on the PCR reads; one entry per CDR3 protein. The data contain around 300,000 distinct CDR3 sequences, approximately 10% of them seen just once; the ten biggest clones take up around 20%. CDR3 length: 15 amino acids. V dropped 3 bases and J dropped 0 bases, with 12 bases sitting between them. Germline CDR1 DFQATT, CDR2 SNEGSKA (reference sequence). This clonotype was picked up many times. Its antigen is unidentified. The starting material was peripheral blood, obtained 180 days after TCRalphabeta/CD19-depleted stem cell transplant. This TCR was sampled from a male patient between 2 and 10 years old who had a stem cell transplant for chronic granulomatous disease, so the T cells may come from the graft donor. The chain employs TRBV20-1 and TRBJ1-5; D remains ambiguous. CDR3 residues: CSASNGFYSNQPQHF. CDR3 DNA sequence: TGCAGTGCTAGTAACGGGTTTTATAGCAATCAGCCCCAGCATTTT.